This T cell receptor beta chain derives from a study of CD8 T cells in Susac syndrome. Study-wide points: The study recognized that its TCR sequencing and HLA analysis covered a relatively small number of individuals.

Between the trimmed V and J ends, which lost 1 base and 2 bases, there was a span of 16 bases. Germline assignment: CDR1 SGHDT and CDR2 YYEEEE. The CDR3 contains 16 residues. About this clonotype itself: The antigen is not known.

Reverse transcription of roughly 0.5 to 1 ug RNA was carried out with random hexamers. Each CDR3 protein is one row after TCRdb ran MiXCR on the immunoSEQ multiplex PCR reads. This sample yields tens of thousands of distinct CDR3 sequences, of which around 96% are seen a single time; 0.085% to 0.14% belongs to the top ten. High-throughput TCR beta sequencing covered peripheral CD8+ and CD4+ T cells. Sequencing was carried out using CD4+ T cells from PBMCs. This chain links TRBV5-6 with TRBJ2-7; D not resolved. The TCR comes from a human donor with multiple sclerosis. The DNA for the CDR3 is TGTGCCAGCAGCTTGTACTACCCCGTCAGGACCTACGAGCAGTACTTC. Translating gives CASSLYYPVRTYEQYF.